This T cell receptor (beta chain) was sequenced in a study of T cell responses to AZD1222 COVID-19 vaccine. Study observations and caveats: Variant regions that are unmutated are reportedly the target of nearly half of spike-specific TCRs. After two AZD1222 doses, spike-specific TCR breadth and depth rose versus day 0. After the peak T cell response, and only then, were repertoires sampled.

From germline, CDR1 is SGHRS and CDR2 YFSETQ. The ends lost 2 bases at V and 4 bases at J; junction bases unmatched: 8. The CDR3 sequence is 16 residues long. With respect to this clone: Its target is unknown.

Libraries were prepared by immunoSEQ multiplex PCR; TCRdb keeps only in-frame clonotypes and omits some of them. The table has 120,000 or so clones, 92% seen once. The sample here was peripheral blood, taken on day 0 of AZD1222 vaccination. The sequence was obtained from an adult in good health. J is TRBJ2-2 and V is TRBV5-1; TRBD2 agrees at 7 bases. CDR3 sequence: CASSLTPGTTTGELFF. CDR3 nucleotides: TGCGCCAGCAGCTTAACCCCCGGGACTACCACCGGGGAGCTGTTTTTT.